This T cell receptor (beta chain) originates from a study of memory CD4+ T cells and cytomegalovirus serostatus. Whole-study context: This sample comes from healthy Belgian adults, eight to ten CMV seropositive, around 26 seronegative. Study results and limitations: Median bootstrapped AUC for CMV status was just over 0.94 originally, around 0.91 US-trained. Of approximately 160 reported CMV TCRbeta sequences, under 70 were found in memory CD4+ repertoires.

The sort gate was single viable CD3+CD4+CD8-CD45RO+ cells for memory CD4+ T cells. With regard to this clone: What it recognizes is unknown.

Assay: immunoSEQ multiplex PCR; the TCRdb copy retains only in-frame clones and omits some. The data hold 50,000 to 60,000 clones, with about four fifths observed a single time. Germline CDR1 and CDR2: SGHNT and YYREEE (reference sequence). CDR3 length: 15 amino acids. V dropped 1 base and J dropped 2; count of bases not matched to a gene: 5. Sample: memory CD4+ T cells from blood. The chain combines TRBV5-4 with TRBJ1-1; the match to TRBD1 covers 7 bases. The receptor was isolated from an adult in good health and CMV-seropositive. The CDR3 DNA is TGTGCCAGCAGCTTGTTTGACAGGGACAACACTGAAGCTTTCTTT. Translated, it gives CASSLFDRDNTEAFF.